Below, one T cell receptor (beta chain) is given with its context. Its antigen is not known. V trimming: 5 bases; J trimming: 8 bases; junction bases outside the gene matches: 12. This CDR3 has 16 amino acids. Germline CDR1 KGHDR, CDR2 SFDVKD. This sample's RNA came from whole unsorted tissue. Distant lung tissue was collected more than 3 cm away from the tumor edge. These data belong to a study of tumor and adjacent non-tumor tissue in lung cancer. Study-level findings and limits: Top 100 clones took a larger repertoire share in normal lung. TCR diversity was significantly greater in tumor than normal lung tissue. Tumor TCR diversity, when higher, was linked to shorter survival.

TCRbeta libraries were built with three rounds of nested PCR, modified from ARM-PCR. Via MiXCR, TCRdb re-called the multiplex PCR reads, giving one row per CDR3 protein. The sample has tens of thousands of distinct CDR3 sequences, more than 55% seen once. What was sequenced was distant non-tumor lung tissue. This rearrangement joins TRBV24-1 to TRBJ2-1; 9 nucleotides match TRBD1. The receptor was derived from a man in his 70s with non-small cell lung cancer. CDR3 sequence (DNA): TGTGCCACCAGTGGACTACCGGGACAGGGATACGATGAGCAGTTCTTC. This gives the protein CATSGLPGQGYDEQFF.